This is a list of T cell receptor beta chains from one sample in a study of T cell responses to AZD1222 COVID-19 vaccine. This table comes from immunoSEQ multiplex PCR, and its TCRdb copy is limited to in-frame clones, with some not included. Of roughly 190,000 clones in the sample, approximately 91% were seen once. Sequences were derived from peripheral blood, sampled on day 0 of AZD1222 vaccination. These receptors all stem from an adult in good health. Both conserved end residues are part of each CDR3. A D gene is named only where the DNA matches it firmly. Expanded clones get a size class; other rows say once, few or many, or leave the size out.

cdr3_nt,cdr3_aa,j_call,v_call,d_call,clone_size
TGCAGCGCTGCGACAGGAGAGGCCTACGAGCAGTACTTC,CSAATGEAYEQYF,TRBJ2-7,TRBV29-1,NA,NA
TGTGCCAGCCGGGGGGGACACCAAGGACCCACCGGGGAGCTGTTTTTT,CASRGGHQGPTGELFF,TRBJ2-2,TRBV27,TRBD2,NA
TGTGCCAGCAGCGTAGGAACACAGCAGCCCCAGCATTTT,CASSVGTQQPQHF,TRBJ1-5,TRBV9,NA,NA
TGTGCCAGCAGCTTAAGGGGACATGGGGCTTTCTTT,CASSLRGHGAFF,TRBJ1-1,TRBV7-2,NA,NA
TGTGCCAGCAGTGGGAGGACTAGCGGGAGGGCCTTGTACGAGCAGTACTTC,CASSGRTSGRALYEQYF,TRBJ2-7,TRBV6-1,TRBD2,once
TGTGCCAGCAGTGCAACAACTAGCGTCCGGCAGTTCTTC,CASSATTSVRQFF,TRBJ2-1,TRBV2,TRBD2,NA
TGTGCCAGCAGCCAAGAAGTGGGTCCGGCGAACACCGGGGAGCTGTTTTTT,CASSQEVGPANTGELFF,TRBJ2-2,TRBV4-2,NA,few
TGTGCCAGCAGTGATACGTTCGGCAGGGGGTTTAGCTATGGCTACACCTTC,CASSDTFGRGFSYGYTF,TRBJ1-2,TRBV2,TRBD1,NA
TGTGCCAGCAGCTATAAGTCCCAGGGGGGCAATGAGCAGTTCTTC,CASSYKSQGGNEQFF,TRBJ2-1,TRBV7-8,NA,NA
TGTGCCAGCAGCCCCATACGGGGTGAGCAGTTCTTC,CASSPIRGEQFF,TRBJ2-1,TRBV7-8,NA,NA
TGTGCCAGCATCGGACAGGGGTATCAGCCCCAGCATTTT,CASIGQGYQPQHF,TRBJ1-5,TRBV6-4,TRBD1,NA
TGTGCCAGCAGCATGGGGGCGACTGGGGCCAACGTCCTGACTTTC,CASSMGATGANVLTF,TRBJ2-6,TRBV5-4,NA,NA
TGTGCCAGCAGCCCCACAGGGGTCCCAACTAATGAAAAACTGTTTTTT,CASSPTGVPTNEKLFF,TRBJ1-4,TRBV7-9,TRBD1,NA
TGTGCCAGCAGTGAATCGGGAGGGGAGAGGTCCTACGAGCAGTACTTC,CASSESGGERSYEQYF,TRBJ2-7,TRBV25-1,TRBD2,NA
TGTGCCAGCAGCTTCATGGACAGGGGGGTCTCCTACGAGCAGTACTTC,CASSFMDRGVSYEQYF,TRBJ2-7,TRBV28,TRBD1,NA
TGTGCCAGCAAAACGGCTAGCCCTCGGGGTGAGCAGTTCTTC,CASKTASPRGEQFF,TRBJ2-1,TRBV25-1,NA,NA
TGTGCCAGCAGCTTAGGGCGAGCGGGAGTGATCTACAATGAGCAGTTCTTC,CASSLGRAGVIYNEQFF,TRBJ2-1,TRBV7-9,TRBD2,NA
TGTGCCAGCAGTTTATCGAGGACGGGGACTGAGCAGTTCTTC,CASSLSRTGTEQFF,TRBJ2-1,TRBV27,NA,NA
TGTGCCAGCAGCTTAGGGTGGTCAGGGAGAGCCGATACGCAGTATTTT,CASSLGWSGRADTQYF,TRBJ2-3,TRBV7-9,NA,NA
TGTGCCAGCAGCTTTCCCCCAGAATCATACAATGAGCAGTTCTTC,CASSFPPESYNEQFF,TRBJ2-1,TRBV11-2,NA,NA
TGTGCCAGCTCACACGAACAGCTAAGCTCCTATAATTCACCCCTCCACTTT,CASSHEQLSSYNSPLHF,TRBJ1-6,TRBV18,NA,NA
TGTGCCAGCAGCGCTGATAATTCACCCCTCCACTTT,CASSADNSPLHF,TRBJ1-6,TRBV7-3,NA,NA
TGTGCCAGCAGGCGGACTAGCGGGAGGCTGGGGGAGCAGTACTTC,CASRRTSGRLGEQYF,TRBJ2-7,TRBV28,TRBD2,NA
TGTGCCAGCAGCCTCGGTAGTTTTGAGACCCAGTACTTC,CASSLGSFETQYF,TRBJ2-5,TRBV7-8,NA,NA
TGCGCCAGCAGCTCAGACGGGACGGCCTATGGCTACACCTTC,CASSSDGTAYGYTF,TRBJ1-2,TRBV5-1,NA,NA
TGTGCCAGCAGCCAAATAGGGGGACGGCGGAGCAATCAGCCCCAGCATTTT,CASSQIGGRRSNQPQHF,TRBJ1-5,TRBV4-2,NA,NA
TGCGCCAGCAGCGGGAAGGACAGGAGTACTACCTACGAGCAGTACTTC,CASSGKDRSTTYEQYF,TRBJ2-7,TRBV4-1,TRBD1,once
TGTGCCAGCAGCTCGGGGAGGGGCTCCTACGAGCAGTACTTC,CASSSGRGSYEQYF,TRBJ2-7,TRBV7-8,TRBD2,NA